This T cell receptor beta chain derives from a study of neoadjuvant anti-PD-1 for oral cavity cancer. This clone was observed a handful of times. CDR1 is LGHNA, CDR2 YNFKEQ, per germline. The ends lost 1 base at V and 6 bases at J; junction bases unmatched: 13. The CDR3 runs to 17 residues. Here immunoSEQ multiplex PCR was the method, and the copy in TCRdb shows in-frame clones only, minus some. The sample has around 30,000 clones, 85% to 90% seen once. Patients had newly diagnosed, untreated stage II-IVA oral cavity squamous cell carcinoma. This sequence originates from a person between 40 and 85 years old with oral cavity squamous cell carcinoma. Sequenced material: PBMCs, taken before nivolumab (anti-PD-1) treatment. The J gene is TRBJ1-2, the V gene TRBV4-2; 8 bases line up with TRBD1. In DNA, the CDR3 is TGTGCCAGCAGCCAAGTTTGGGCCGGACAGGGATCCCATGGCTACACCTTC. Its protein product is CASSQVWAGQGSHGYTF.